A selection of T cell receptor beta chains follows, all from one sample in a study of T cell responses to AZD1222 COVID-19 vaccine. Libraries were prepared by immunoSEQ multiplex PCR; TCRdb keeps only in-frame clonotypes and omits some of them. This sample has 75,000 to 95,000 clones, with just over 90% found just once. The sample in question was peripheral blood, obtained on day 0 of MenACWY control vaccination. The receptors were sampled from an adult in good health. Each CDR3 is given with its conserved first and last residue. D genes are given only for firm matches. The size of a clone is reported for some rows only, either as once, few or many, or as a class for expanded clones.

V gene: TRBV19; D gene: NA; J gene: TRBJ1-2; clone size: NA; CDR3 DNA: TGTGCCACCTTGCAGGGGAACTATGGCTACACCTTC; CDR3 protein: CATLQGNYGYTF
V gene: TRBV28; D gene: NA; J gene: TRBJ2-2; clone size: NA; CDR3 DNA: TGTGCCAGCAGATTCGGGACTTACGACACCGGGGAGCTGTTTTTT; CDR3 protein: CASRFGTYDTGELFF
V gene: TRBV4-3; D gene: NA; J gene: TRBJ2-5; clone size: NA; CDR3 DNA: TGCGCCAGCAGCCCCCGGGGTAGCAGGTACCAAGAGACCCAGTACTTC; CDR3 protein: CASSPRGSRYQETQYF
V gene: TRBV5-1; D gene: NA; J gene: TRBJ2-7; clone size: NA; CDR3 DNA: TGCGCCAGCAGTTTGCAGGGGAATATTAACGAGCAGTACTTC; CDR3 protein: CASSLQGNINEQYF
V gene: TRBV7-2; D gene: NA; J gene: TRBJ2-7; clone size: NA; CDR3 DNA: TGTGCCAGCACCCCCTGGCGGGGAAATACCTACGAGCAGTACTTC; CDR3 protein: CASTPWRGNTYEQYF
V gene: TRBV5-5; D gene: NA; J gene: TRBJ1-4; clone size: NA; CDR3 DNA: TGTGCCAGCAGCTTGGCTGGCAGGGAAAAACTGTTTTTT; CDR3 protein: CASSLAGREKLFF
V gene: TRBV7-2; D gene: TRBD1; J gene: TRBJ1-6; clone size: NA; CDR3 DNA: TGTGCCAGCAGCTCCCCATCGGTGACAGGGGGCACTTCACCCCTCCACTTT; CDR3 protein: CASSSPSVTGGTSPLHF
V gene: TRBV11-2; D gene: NA; J gene: TRBJ2-5; clone size: NA; CDR3 DNA: TGTGCCAGCAGACAGGAAAACCAAGAGACCCAGTACTTC; CDR3 protein: CASRQENQETQYF
V gene: TRBV2; D gene: NA; J gene: TRBJ1-5; clone size: NA; CDR3 DNA: TGTGCCAGCAGTGAAGATGGTAATCAGCCCCAGCATTTT; CDR3 protein: CASSEDGNQPQHF
V gene: TRBV27; D gene: TRBD2; J gene: TRBJ2-7; clone size: NA; CDR3 DNA: TGTGCCAGCAGTTTATCGATCACTAGCGGGTTCTACGAGCAGTACTTC; CDR3 protein: CASSLSITSGFYEQYF
V gene: TRBV3-1/TRBV3-2; D gene: NA; J gene: TRBJ1-2; clone size: NA; CDR3 DNA: TGTGCCAGCAGCCGACAGGCTAACTATGGCTACACCTTC; CDR3 protein: CASSRQANYGYTF
V gene: TRBV19; D gene: NA; J gene: TRBJ1-1; clone size: NA; CDR3 DNA: TGTGCCAGTAGTAAGACAGCTGCCGCGAACACTGAAGCTTTCTTT; CDR3 protein: CASSKTAAANTEAFF
V gene: TRBV19; D gene: NA; J gene: TRBJ1-5; clone size: NA; CDR3 DNA: TGTGCCAGTAGTAACTTATCGCCAACCGATAGCAATCAGCCCCAGCATTTT; CDR3 protein: CASSNLSPTDSNQPQHF
V gene: TRBV6-2/TRBV6-3; D gene: NA; J gene: TRBJ2-7; clone size: NA; CDR3 DNA: TGTGCCAGCAGTTACCCCAGGGTCCTCTACGAGCAGTACTTC; CDR3 protein: CASSYPRVLYEQYF
V gene: TRBV2; D gene: NA; J gene: TRBJ2-7; clone size: once; CDR3 DNA: TGTGCCAGCAGATCAGGGCAACACGAGCAGTACTTC; CDR3 protein: CASRSGQHEQYF
V gene: TRBV5-1; D gene: NA; J gene: TRBJ1-2; clone size: NA; CDR3 DNA: TGCGCCAGCAGCTTGGTAGGGGATGGCTACACCTTC; CDR3 protein: CASSLVGDGYTF
V gene: TRBV7-2; D gene: NA; J gene: TRBJ2-3; clone size: NA; CDR3 DNA: TGTGCCAGCAGCTTATGGATGAGCACAGATACGCAGTATTTT; CDR3 protein: CASSLWMSTDTQYF
V gene: TRBV9; D gene: NA; J gene: TRBJ1-1; clone size: NA; CDR3 DNA: TGTGCCAGCAGCGAACAGTTGGGGGTGGCCGCTGAAGCTTTCTTT; CDR3 protein: CASSEQLGVAAEAFF